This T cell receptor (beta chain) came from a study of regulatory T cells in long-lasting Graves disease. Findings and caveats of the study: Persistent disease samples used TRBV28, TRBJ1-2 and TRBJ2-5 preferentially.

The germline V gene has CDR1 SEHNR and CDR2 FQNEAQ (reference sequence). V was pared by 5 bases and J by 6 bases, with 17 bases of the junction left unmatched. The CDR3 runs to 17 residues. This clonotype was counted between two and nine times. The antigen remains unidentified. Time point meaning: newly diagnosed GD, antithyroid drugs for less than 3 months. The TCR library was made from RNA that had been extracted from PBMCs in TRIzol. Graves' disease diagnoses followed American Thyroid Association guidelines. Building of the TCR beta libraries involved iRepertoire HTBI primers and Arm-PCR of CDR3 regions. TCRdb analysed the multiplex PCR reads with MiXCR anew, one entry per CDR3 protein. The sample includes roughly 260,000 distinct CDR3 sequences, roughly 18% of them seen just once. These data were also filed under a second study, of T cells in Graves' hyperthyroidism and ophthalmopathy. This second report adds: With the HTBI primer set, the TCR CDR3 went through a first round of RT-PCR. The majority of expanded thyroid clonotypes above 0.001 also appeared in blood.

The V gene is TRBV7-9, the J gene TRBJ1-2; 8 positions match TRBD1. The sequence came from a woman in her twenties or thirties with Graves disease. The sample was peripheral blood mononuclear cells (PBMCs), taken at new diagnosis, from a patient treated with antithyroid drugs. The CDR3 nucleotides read TGTGCCAGCAGCACCAGGGGGGCAGGGGGCGCGCTTCATGGCTACACCTTC. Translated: CASSTRGAGGALHGYTF.